This TCR beta chain was sequenced for a study of cytomegalovirus exposure and HLA in healthy donors. Sequenced by immunoSEQ multiplex PCR; TCRdb stores in-frame clones only, minus some. Here the sample spans around 350,000 clones, roughly 90% being singletons. The CDR3 extends over 14 amino acids. Germline loops: CDR1 MNHEY, CDR2 SVGAGI. Trimming shortened V by 6 bases and J by 4 bases, and 15 bases separated the two germline ends. The J gene is TRBJ2-5, the V gene TRBV6-5; the D gene is possibly TRBD1 (5 bases). The TCR originated in a woman aged 18-29 years in good health and CMV-seronegative. The sequencing input was PBMCs. The CDR3 nucleotides are TGTGCCAGCAGCTGGGCAGGGCAGGGAGAGACCCAGTACTTC. Translated, it gives CASSWAGQGETQYF.